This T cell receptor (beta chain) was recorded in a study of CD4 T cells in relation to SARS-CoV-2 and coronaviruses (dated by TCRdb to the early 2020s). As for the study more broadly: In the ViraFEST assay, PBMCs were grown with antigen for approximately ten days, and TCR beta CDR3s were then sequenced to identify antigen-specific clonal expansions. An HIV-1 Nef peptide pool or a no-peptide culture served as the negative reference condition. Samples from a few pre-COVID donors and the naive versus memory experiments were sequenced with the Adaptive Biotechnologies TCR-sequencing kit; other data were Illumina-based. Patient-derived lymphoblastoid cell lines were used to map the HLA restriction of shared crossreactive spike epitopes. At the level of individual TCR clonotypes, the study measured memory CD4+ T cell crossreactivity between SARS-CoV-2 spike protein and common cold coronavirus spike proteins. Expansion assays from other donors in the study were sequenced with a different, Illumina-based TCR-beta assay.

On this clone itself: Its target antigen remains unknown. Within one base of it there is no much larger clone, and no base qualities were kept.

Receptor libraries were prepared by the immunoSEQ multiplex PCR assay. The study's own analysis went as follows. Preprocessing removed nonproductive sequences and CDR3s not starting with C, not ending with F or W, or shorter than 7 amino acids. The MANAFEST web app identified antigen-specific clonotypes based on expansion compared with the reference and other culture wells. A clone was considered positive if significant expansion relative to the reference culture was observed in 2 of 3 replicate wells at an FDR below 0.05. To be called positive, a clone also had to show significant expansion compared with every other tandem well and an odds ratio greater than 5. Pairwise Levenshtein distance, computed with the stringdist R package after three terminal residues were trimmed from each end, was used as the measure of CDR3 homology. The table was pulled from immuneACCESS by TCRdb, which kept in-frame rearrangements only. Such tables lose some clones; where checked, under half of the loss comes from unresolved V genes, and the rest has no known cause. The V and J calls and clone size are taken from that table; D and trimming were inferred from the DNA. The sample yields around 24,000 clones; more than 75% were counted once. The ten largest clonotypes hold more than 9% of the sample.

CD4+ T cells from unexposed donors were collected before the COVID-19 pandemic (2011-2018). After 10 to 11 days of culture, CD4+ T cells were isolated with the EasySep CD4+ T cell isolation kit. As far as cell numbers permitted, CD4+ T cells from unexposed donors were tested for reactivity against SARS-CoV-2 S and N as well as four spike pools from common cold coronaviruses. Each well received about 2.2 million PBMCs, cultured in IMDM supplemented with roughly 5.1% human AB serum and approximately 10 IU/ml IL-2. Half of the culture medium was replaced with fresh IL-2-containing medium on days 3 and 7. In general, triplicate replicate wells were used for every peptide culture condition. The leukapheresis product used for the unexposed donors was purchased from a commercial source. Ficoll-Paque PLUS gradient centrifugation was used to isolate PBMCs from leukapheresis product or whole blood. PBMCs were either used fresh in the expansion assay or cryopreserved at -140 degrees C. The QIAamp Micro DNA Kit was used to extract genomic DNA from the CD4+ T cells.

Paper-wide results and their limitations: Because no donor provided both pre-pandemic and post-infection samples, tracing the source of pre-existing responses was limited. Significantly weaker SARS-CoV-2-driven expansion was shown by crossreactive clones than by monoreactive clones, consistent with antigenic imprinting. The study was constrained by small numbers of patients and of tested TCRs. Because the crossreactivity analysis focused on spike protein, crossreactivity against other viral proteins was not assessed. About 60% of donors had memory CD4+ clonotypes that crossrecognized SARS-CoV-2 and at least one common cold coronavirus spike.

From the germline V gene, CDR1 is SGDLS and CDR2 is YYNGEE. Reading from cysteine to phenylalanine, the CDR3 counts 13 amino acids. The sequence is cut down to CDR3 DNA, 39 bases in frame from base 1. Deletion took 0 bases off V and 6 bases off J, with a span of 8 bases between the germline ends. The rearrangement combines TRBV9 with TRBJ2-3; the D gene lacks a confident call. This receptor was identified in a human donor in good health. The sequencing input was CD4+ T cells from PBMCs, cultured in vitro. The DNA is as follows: TGTGCCAGCAGCGTAGCCGTTATCGATACGCAGTATTTT. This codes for CASSVAVIDTQYF.